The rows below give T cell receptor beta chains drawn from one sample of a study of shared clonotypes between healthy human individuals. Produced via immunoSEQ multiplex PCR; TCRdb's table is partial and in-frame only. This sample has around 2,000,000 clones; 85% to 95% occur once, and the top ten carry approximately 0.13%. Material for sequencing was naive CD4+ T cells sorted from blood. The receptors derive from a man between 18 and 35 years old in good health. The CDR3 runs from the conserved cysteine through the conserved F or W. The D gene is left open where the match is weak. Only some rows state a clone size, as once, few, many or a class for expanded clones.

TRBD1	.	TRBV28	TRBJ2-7	CASSLRVWGTDSYEQYF	TGTGCCAGCAGTTTAAGGGTTTGGGGGACAGACTCCTACGAGCAGTACTTC
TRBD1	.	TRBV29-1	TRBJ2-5	CSVEGTGGTQYF	TGCAGCGTGGAGGGGACAGGGGGCACCCAGTACTTC
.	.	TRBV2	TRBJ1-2	CASSEWIGQGYGYTF	TGTGCCAGCAGTGAATGGATCGGGCAGGGGTATGGCTACACCTTC
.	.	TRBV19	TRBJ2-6	CASSIEASGANVLTF	TGTGCCAGTAGTATTGAGGCCTCTGGGGCCAACGTCCTGACTTTC
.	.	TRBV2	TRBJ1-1	CASNYPDTEAFF	TGTGCCAGCAATTACCCGGACACTGAAGCTTTCTTT
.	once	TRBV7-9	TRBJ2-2	CASSLTWDTNTGELFF	TGTGCCAGCAGCTTAACATGGGACACGAACACCGGGGAGCTGTTTTTT
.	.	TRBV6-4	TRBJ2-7	CASSDSIWRWRGTLQYF	TGTGCCAGCAGTGACTCGATATGGAGGTGGCGAGGGACGCTGCAGTACTTC
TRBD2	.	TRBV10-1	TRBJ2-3	CASSESGLAGSTDTQYF	TGCGCCAGCAGTGAGTCCGGACTAGCGGGGAGCACAGATACGCAGTATTTT
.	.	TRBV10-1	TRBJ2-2	CASSEWTGELFF	TGCGCCAGCAGTGAATGGACCGGGGAGCTGTTTTTT
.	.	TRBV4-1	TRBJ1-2	CASSQGIIRGLSDGYTF	TGCGCCAGCAGCCAAGGTATAATCAGGGGCCTTTCTGATGGCTACACCTTC
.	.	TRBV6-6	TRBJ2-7	CASSYSRGKYEQYF	TGTGCCAGCAGTTACTCGCGGGGTAAATACGAGCAGTACTTC
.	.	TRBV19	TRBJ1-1	CASGWTFNTEAFF	TGTGCCAGTGGATGGACATTTAACACTGAAGCTTTCTTT
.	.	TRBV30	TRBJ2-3	CAWSVVGSGRMSDTQYF	TGTGCCTGGAGTGTAGTAGGAAGTGGGAGGATGTCAGATACGCAGTATTTT
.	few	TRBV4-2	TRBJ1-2	CASSQDQYYGYTF	TGTGCCAGCAGCCAAGATCAGTACTATGGCTACACCTTC
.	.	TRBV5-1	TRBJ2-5	CASTSRQVRETQYF	TGCGCCAGCACCTCGCGACAGGTCAGGGAGACCCAGTACTTC
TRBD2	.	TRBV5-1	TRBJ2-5	CASSLGGGRRETQYF	TGCGCCAGCAGCTTAGGAGGCGGGAGACGGGAGACCCAGTACTTC
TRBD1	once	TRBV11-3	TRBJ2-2	CASSSRGLGYSGELFF	TGTGCCAGCAGCTCTAGGGGGCTAGGGTACAGCGGGGAGCTGTTTTTT
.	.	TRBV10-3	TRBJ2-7	CAITDAGQRYEQYF	TGTGCCATCACCGACGCGGGACAGCGCTACGAGCAGTACTTC
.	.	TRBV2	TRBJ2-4	CASSVQGAKNIQYF	TGTGCCAGCAGTGTTCAGGGAGCCAAAAACATTCAGTACTTC